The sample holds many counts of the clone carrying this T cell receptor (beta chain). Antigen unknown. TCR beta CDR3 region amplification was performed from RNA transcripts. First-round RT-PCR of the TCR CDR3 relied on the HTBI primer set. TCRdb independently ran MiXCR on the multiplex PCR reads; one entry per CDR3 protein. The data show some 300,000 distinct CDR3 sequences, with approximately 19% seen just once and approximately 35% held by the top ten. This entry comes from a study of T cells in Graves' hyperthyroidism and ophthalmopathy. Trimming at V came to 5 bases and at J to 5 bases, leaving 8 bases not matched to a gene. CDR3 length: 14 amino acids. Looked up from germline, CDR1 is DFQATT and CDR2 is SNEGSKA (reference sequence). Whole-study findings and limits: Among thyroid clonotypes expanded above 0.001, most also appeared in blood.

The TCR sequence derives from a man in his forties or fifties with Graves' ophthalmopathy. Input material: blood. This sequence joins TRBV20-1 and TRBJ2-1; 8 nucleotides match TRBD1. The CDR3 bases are TGCAGTGCTGAGGACAGGGTAACCCACAATGAGCAGTTCTTC. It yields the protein CSAEDRVTHNEQFF.